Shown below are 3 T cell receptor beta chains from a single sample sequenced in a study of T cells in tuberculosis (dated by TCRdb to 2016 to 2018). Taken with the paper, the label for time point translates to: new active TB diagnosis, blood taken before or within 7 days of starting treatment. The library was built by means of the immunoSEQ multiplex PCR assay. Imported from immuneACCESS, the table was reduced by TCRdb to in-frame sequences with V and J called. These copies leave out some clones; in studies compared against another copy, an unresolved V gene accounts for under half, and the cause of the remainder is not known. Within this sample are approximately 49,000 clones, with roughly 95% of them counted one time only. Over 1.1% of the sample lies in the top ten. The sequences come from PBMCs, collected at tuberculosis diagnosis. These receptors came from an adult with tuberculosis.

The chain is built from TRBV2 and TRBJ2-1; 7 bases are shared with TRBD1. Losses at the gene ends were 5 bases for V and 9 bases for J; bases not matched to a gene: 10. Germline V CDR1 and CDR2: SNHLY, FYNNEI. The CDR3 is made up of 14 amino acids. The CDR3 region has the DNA TGTGCCAGCAGTACCTACGACAGGGCCGGTGAGCAGTTCTTC. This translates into CASSTYDRAGEQFF.

The CDR3 DNA reads TGTGCCAGCGGAAGACAGACCCGGTCGGTCTATGGCTACACCTTC. Protein product: CASGRQTRSVYGYTF. The rearrangement uses TRBV28 and TRBJ1-2; D is possibly TRBD1 (5 bases). Trimming removed 8 bases at V and 4 bases at J, with 20 bases between. This CDR3 comprises 15 residues. The germline CDR1 and CDR2 sequences are MDHEN and SYDVKM.

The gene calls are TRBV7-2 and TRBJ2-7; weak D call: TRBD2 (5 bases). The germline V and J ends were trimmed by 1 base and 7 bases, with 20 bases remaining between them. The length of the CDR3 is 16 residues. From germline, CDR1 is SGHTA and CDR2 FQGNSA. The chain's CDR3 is CASSLDSPSRYSEQYF. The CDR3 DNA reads TGTGCCAGCAGCTTAGATAGTCCTAGCCGATATTCGGAGCAGTACTTC.